This T cell receptor beta chain was sequenced for a study of CD8+ T cells in alopecia areata. Background on the study: Patients remained on tofacitinib for 6 to 18 months and then went 6 months without it.

General study findings and limits: Tofacitinib produced a significant decrease in scalp clonality and in expanded CD8+ clones among the top 100. It was observed that many expanded lesional clones persisted in scalp and blood during tofacitinib. The study found higher clonality in lesional than normal scalp, especially in alopecia totalis/universalis.

This clone was seen a handful of times. The target antigen is unknown. Extracted RNA was reverse transcribed into cDNA, the sequencing template. Sequencing used immunoSEQ multiplex PCR; TCRdb keeps in-frame clones, though not all of them. The sample has about 180,000 clones; approximately 55% are singletons. Specified treatment: oral pan-JAK inhibitor, 5-10 mg twice daily. The germline CDR1 and CDR2 sequences are LGHNA and YSLEER. This CDR3 is 17 amino acids long. V gave up 0 bases and J gave up 3 bases; unmatched junction bases: 9. The specimen was CD8+ T cells sorted from blood, collected at week 24, from a patient treated with tofacitinib. The clonotype originates from a human donor with alopecia areata. This chain connects TRBV4-3 to TRBJ2-3; 7 nucleotides align to TRBD2. The chain's CDR3 is CASSQDLSGGGTDTQYF. Written as DNA, the CDR3 is TGCGCCAGCAGCCAAGATTTGTCGGGCGGGGGTACAGATACGCAGTATTTT.